The entry that follows covers one T cell receptor (beta chain) sequence. This could be a read error, since a much larger clone is one nucleotide away. Since no conserved phenylalanine or tryptophan closes the CDR3, a read error is the likely cause. Libraries of TCR beta came from iRepertoire HTBI primers plus Arm-PCR of CDR3 regions. MiXCR, applied by TCRdb to the multiplex PCR reads, yields one record per CDR3 protein. Of about 430,000 distinct CDR3 sequences in the sample, roughly 23% are singletons; the top ten hold 13% to 15%. The data belong to a study of regulatory T cells in long-lasting Graves disease. Time point in this sample: persistent/refractory GD, antithyroid drugs over 5 years with positive TRAb. The TCR library was made from RNA that had been extracted from PBMCs in TRIzol. The specimen comprised peripheral blood mononuclear cells (PBMCs), sampled when the disease was refractory, from a patient treated with antithyroid drugs. The source is a female donor with Graves disease.

CDR3 sequence (DNA): TGTGCCACCAGTGAGACGGCTAACTATGGCTACACCCTC. Protein product: CATSETANYGYTL. The rearrangement links TRBV24-1 to TRBJ1-2; no firm D call. The V gene lost 4 bases and the J gene lost 0 bases, with 5 bases spanning the gap. This CDR3 contains 13 residues. Per the germline V gene, CDR1 is KGHDR and CDR2 is SFDVKD.